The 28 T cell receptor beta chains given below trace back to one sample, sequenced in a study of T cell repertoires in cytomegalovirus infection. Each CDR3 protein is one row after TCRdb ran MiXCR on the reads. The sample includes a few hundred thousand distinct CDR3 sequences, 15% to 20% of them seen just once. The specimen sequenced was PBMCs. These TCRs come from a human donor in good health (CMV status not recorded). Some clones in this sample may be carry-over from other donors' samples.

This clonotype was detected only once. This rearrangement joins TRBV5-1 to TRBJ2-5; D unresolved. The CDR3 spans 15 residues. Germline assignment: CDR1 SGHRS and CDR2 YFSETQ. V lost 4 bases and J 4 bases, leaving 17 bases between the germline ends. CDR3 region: CASSPAGASGETQYF. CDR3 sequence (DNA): TGCGCCAGCAGCCCGGCAGGCGCGTCCGGAGAGACCCAGTACTTC.

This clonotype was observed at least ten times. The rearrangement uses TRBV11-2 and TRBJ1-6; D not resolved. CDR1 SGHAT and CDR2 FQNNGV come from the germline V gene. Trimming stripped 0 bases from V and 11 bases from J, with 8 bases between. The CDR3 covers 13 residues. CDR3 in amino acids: CASSLESATPLHF. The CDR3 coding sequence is TGTGCCAGCAGCTTAGAATCAGCAACACCCCTCCACTTT.

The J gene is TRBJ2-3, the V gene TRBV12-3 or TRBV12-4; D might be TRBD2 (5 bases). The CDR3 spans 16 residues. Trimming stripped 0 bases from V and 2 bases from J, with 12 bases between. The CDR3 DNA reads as TGTGCCAGCAGTTTAGCGCTCGAGGGAAACACAGATACGCAGTATTTT. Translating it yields CASSLALEGNTDTQYF.

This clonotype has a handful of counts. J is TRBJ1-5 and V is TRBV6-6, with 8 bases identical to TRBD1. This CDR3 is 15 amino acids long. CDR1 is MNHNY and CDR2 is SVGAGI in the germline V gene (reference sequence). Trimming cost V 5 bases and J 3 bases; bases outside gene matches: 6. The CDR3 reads CASSHRTGINQPQHF. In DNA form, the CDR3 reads TGTGCCAGCAGTCACCGGACAGGGATCAATCAGCCCCAGCATTTT.

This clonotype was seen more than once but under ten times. The CDR3 sequence: CSASKGRTQYF. The CDR3 nucleotides read TGCAGTGCTAGCAAAGGACGGACCCAGTACTTC. The rearrangement links TRBV20-1 to TRBJ2-5; D is uncertain. The CDR3 loop spans 11 amino acids. Germline assignment: CDR1 DFQATT and CDR2 SNEGSKA (reference sequence). Trimming left V 3 bases short and J 7 bases short, with 9 bases between.

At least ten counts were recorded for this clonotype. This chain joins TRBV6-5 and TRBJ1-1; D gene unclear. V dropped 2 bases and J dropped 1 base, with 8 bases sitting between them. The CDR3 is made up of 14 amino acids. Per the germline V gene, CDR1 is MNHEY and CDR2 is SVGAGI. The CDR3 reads CASSYRSGNTEAFF. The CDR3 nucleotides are TGTGCCAGCAGTTACAGGTCGGGGAACACTGAAGCTTTCTTT.

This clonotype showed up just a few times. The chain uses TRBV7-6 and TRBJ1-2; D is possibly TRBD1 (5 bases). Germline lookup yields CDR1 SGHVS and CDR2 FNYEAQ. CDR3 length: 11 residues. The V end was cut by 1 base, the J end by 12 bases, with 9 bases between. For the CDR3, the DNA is TGTGCCAGCAGCTTAGAGGCAGGGAACACCTTC. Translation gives CASSLEAGNTF.

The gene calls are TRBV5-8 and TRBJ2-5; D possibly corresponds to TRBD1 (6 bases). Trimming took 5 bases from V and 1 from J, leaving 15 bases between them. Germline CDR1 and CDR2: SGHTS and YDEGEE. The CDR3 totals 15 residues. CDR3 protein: CASSQQGNSQETQYF. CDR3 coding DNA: TGTGCCAGCAGTCAACAGGGAAACTCCCAAGAGACCCAGTACTTC.

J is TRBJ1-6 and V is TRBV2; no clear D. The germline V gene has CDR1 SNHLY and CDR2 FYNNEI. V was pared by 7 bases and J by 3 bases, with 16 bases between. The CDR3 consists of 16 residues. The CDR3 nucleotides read TGTGCCAGCACCCTGGAAGACGGAAGCTATAATTCACCCCTCCACTTT. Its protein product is CASTLEDGSYNSPLHF. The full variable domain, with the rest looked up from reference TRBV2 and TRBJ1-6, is EPEVTQTPSHQVTQMGQEVILRCVPISNHLYFYWYRQILGQKVEFLVSFYNNEISEKSEIFDDQFSVERPDGSNFTLKIRSTKLEDSAMYFCASTLEDGSYNSPLHFGNGTRLTVT.

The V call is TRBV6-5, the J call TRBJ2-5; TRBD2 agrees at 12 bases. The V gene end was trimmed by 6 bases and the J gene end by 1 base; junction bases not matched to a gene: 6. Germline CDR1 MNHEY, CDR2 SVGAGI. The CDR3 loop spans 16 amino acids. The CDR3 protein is CASSRTSGGLQETQYF. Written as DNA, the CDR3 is TGTGCCAGCAGCAGAACTAGCGGGGGGCTCCAAGAGACCCAGTACTTC.

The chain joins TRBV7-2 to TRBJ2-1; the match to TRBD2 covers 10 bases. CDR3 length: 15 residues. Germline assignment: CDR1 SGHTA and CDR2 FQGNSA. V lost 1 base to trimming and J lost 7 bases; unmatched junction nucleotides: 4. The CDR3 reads CASSLVASGGNEQFF. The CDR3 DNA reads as TGTGCCAGCAGCTTAGTGGCTAGCGGGGGTAATGAGCAGTTCTTC.

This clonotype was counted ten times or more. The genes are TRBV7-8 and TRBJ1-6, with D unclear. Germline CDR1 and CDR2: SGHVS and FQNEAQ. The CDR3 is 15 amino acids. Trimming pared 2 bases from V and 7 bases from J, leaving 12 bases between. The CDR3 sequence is CASSLYPGGNSPLHF. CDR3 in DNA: TGTGCCAGCAGCTTATATCCGGGAGGAAATTCACCCCTCCACTTT.

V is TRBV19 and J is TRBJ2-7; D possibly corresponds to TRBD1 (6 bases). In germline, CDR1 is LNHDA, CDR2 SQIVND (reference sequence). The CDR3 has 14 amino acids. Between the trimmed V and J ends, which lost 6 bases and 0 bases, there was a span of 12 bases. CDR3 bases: TGTGCCAGTAGGAAACAGGGCAGCTCCTACGAGCAGTACTTC. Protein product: CASRKQGSSYEQYF.

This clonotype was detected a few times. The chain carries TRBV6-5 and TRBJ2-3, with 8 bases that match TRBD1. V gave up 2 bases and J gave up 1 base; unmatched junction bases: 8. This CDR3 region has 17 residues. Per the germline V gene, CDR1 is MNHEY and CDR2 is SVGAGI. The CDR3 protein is CASSYTDRVYGTDTQYF. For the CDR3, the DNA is TGTGCCAGCAGTTACACGGACAGGGTGTACGGCACAGATACGCAGTATTTT.

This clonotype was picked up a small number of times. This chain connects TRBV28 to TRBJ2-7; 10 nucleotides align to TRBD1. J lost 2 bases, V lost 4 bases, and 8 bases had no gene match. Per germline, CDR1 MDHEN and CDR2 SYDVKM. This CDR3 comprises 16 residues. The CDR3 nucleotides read TGTGCCAGCAGTTCACCCCCGGACAGGGGGACCTACGAGCAGTACTTC. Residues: CASSSPPDRGTYEQYF.

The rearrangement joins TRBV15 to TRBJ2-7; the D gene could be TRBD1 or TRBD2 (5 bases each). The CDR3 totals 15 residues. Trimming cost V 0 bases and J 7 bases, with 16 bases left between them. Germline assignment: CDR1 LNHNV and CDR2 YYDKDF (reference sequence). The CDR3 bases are TGTGCCACCAGCAGAGATCCTCGGACGGGGCGGGAGCAGTACTTC. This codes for CATSRDPRTGREQYF.

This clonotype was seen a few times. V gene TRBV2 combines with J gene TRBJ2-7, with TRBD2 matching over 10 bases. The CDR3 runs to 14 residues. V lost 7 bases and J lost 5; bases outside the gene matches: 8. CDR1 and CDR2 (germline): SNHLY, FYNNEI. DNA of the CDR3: TGTGCCAGCAAGATCAGCGGGGGGGCCCACGAGCAGTACTTC. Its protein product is CASKISGGAHEQYF.

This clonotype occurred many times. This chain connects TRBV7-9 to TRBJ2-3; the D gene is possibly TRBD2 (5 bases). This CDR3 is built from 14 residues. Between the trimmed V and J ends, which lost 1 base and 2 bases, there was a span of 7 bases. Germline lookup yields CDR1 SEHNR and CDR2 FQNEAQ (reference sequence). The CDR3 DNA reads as TGTGCCAGCAGCTTAGGACTAACCACAGATACGCAGTATTTT. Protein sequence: CASSLGLTTDTQYF. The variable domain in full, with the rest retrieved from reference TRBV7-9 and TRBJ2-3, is DTGVSQNPRHKITKRGQNVTFRCDPISEHNRLYWYRQTLGQGPEFLTYFQNEAQLEKSRLLSDRFSAERPKGSFSTLEIQRTEQGDSAMYLCASSLGLTTDTQYFGPGTRLTVL.

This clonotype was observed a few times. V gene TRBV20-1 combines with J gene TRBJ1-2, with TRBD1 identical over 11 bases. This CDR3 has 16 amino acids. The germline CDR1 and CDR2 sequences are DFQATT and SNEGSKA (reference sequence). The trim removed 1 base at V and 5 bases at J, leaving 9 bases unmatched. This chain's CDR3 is CSARALRTGGLYGYTF. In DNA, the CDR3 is TGCAGTGCTAGAGCCCTAAGGACAGGGGGCCTGTATGGCTACACCTTC.

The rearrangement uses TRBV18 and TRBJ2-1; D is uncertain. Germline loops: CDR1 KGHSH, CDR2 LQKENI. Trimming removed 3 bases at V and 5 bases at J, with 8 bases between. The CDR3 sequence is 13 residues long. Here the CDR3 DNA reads TGTGCCAGCTCACCTTACACCGACAATGAGCAGTTCTTC. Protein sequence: CASSPYTDNEQFF.

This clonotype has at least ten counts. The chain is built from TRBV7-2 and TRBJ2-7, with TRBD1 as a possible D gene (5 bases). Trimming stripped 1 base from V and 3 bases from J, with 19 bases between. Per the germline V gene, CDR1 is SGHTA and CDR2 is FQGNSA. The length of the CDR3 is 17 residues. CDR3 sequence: CASSLVGGATGSYEQYF. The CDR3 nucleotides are TGTGCCAGCAGCTTAGTGGGCGGTGCCACAGGTAGCTACGAGCAGTACTTC.

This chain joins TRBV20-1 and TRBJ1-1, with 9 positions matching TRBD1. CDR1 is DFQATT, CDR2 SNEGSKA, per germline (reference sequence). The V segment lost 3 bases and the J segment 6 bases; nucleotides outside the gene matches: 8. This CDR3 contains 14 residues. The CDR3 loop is CSASPDRGVPEAFF. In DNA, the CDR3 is TGCAGTGCTAGCCCCGACAGGGGGGTTCCTGAAGCTTTCTTT.

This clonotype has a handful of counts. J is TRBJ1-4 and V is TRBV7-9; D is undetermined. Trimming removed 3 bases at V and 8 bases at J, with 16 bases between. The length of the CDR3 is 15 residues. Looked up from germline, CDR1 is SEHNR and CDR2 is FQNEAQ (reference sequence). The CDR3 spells CASSFTVLPGEKLFF. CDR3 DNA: TGTGCCAGCAGCTTCACTGTCCTGCCCGGGGAAAAACTGTTTTTT.

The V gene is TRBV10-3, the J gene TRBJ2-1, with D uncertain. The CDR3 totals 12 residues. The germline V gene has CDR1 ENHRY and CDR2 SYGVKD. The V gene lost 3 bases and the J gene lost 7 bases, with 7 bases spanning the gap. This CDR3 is CAISELWNEQFF. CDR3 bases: TGTGCCATCAGTGAACTGTGGAATGAGCAGTTCTTC.

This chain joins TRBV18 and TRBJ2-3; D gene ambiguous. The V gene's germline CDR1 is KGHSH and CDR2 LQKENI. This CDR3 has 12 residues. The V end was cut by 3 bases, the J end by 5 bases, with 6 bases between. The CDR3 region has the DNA TGTGCCAGCTCACCCCAAGAAGATACGCAGTATTTT. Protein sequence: CASSPQEDTQYF.

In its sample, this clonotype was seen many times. CDR3 nucleotides: TGTGCCAGCAGTCGAAACCGGGACACATCCTACGAGCAGTACTTC. Its translation is CASSRNRDTSYEQYF. V and J are TRBV7-8 and TRBJ2-7; possible D gene TRBD1, 6 bases. This CDR3 has 15 residues. Germline-derived CDR1 and CDR2 are SGHVS and FQNEAQ. The ends were cut back, 6 bases at V and 1 base at J, with 16 bases in the middle.

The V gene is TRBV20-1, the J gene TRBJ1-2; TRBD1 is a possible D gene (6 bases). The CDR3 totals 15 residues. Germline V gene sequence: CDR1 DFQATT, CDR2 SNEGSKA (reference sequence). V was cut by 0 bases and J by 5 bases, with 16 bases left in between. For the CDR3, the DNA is TGCAGTGCTAGAGATGTGAACAGGGAGAAGTATGGCTACACCTTC. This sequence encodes CSARDVNREKYGYTF.

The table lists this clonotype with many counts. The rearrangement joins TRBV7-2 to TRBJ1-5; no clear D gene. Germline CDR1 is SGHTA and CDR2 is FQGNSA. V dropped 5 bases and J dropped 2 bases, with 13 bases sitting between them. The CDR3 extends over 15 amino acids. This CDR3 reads CASSPLGVGNQPQHF. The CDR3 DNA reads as TGTGCCAGCAGCCCCCTCGGGGTTGGCAATCAGCCCCAGCATTTT.